The next 28 T cell receptor beta chains were all read from a single sample in a study of blood T cell repertoires in COVID-19. Assay used: immunoSEQ multiplex PCR; TCRdb lists only in-frame clones, some missing. The sample includes 160,000 or so clones, around nine tenths of them seen just once. The source material was peripheral blood. Receptor source: a woman aged 70-85 years with COVID-19, enrolled during active disease.

V gene TRBV25-1 combines with J gene TRBJ1-4, with TRBD1 identical over 7 bases. Germline loops: CDR1 MGHDK, CDR2 SYGVNS. This CDR3 contains 15 residues. V trimming: 6 bases; J trimming: 6 bases; junction bases outside the gene matches: 10. The CDR3 DNA is TGTGCCAGCAGCCAAAAGGGGGCTAATTATGAAAAACTGTTTTTT. Its translation: CASSQKGANYEKLFF.

The V call is TRBV6-5, the J call TRBJ2-3; D gene ambiguous. V shed 3 bases and J shed 7 bases, with 5 bases lying between them. Germline V gene sequence: CDR1 MNHEY, CDR2 SVGAGI. CDR3 length: 11 amino acids. In DNA, the CDR3 is TGTGCCAGCAGTTATCACAATACGCAGTATTTT. Translation gives CASSYHNTQYF.

Concerning this clone: The junction departs from germline at one end; a sequencing error may be responsible. The chain has TRBV28 and TRBJ1-4, with a possible D match to TRBD1 (6 bases). The germline V gene encodes CDR1 MDHEN and CDR2 SYDVKM. The CDR3 loop spans 16 amino acids. The CDR3: CARSLGGGASEEKLFF. The CDR3 DNA is TGTGCCCGCAGTTTGGGGGGGGGCGCTTCAGAAGAAAAACTGTTTTTT.

The chain carries TRBV5-1 and TRBJ2-7, with TRBD1 matching 7 bases. The V gene's germline CDR1 is SGHRS and CDR2 YFSETQ. With 2 bases clipped from V and 5 bases from J, the junction kept 13 bases outside the gene matches. This CDR3 has 16 amino acids. This CDR3 reads CASSLSTGYSFDEQYF. CDR3 in DNA: TGCGCCAGCAGCTTATCGACAGGGTACAGTTTCGACGAGCAGTACTTC.

The chain employs TRBV27 and TRBJ1-1; D unclear. Trimming cost V 5 bases and J 1 base, with 5 bases left between them. The CDR3 loop spans 12 amino acids. Looked up from germline, CDR1 is MNHEY and CDR2 is SMNVEV (reference sequence). CDR3 DNA: TGTGCCAGCAGTGGAGAGAACACTGAAGCTTTCTTT. Protein: CASSGENTEAFF.

There are a few counts of this clone. The chain combines TRBV29-1 with TRBJ1-2, with 9 bases lining up with TRBD1. Looked up from germline, CDR1 is SQVTM and CDR2 is ANQGSEA. V dropped 8 bases and J dropped 4; count of bases not matched to a gene: 5. The CDR3 sequence is 12 residues long. The CDR3 reads CSTTGGTYGYTF. The CDR3 coding sequence is TGCAGCACTACAGGGGGCACCTATGGCTACACCTTC.

The chain is built from TRBV7-9 and TRBJ2-1, with D perhaps matching TRBD2 (6 bases). The germline gives CDR1 SEHNR, CDR2 FQNEAQ (reference sequence). V lost 3 bases and J lost 3, with 15 bases in between. The length of the CDR3 is 16 residues. The CDR3 reads CASSLFGSGGYNEQFF. The DNA for the CDR3 is TGTGCCAGCAGCTTGTTTGGTAGCGGAGGCTACAATGAGCAGTTCTTC.

The chain has TRBV11-1 and TRBJ2-2, with TRBD2 as a possible D gene (5 bases). Germline V gene data show CDR1 as SGHAT and CDR2 as FQDESV (reference sequence). Trimming cost V 4 bases and J 7 bases, with 10 bases left between them. The CDR3 has 13 residues. CDR3 DNA sequence: TGTGCCAGCAGCTCCCCGGGGATCGGGGAGCTGTTTTTT. Translation: CASSSPGIGELFF.

This sequence joins TRBV6-5 and TRBJ2-1; the match to TRBD1 covers 8 bases. V was clipped by 5 bases and J by 9 bases; unmatched bases: 9. Germline loops: CDR1 MNHEY, CDR2 SVGAGI. This CDR3 contains 14 residues. The CDR3 region is CASSLGQGIGEQFF. In DNA form, the CDR3 reads TGTGCCAGCAGTCTCGGACAGGGTATTGGTGAGCAGTTCTTC.

The chain combines TRBV4-1 with TRBJ1-4; TRBD1 matches at 9 bases. CDR1 is MGHRA and CDR2 is YSYEKL in the germline V gene. V trimming: 5 bases; J trimming: 7 bases; junction bases outside the gene matches: 11. This CDR3 is built from 16 residues. CDR3 nucleotides: TGCGCCAGCAGCGCGTCACAGGGGGCGCTTAGTGAAAAACTGTTTTTT. Its protein is CASSASQGALSEKLFF.

J is TRBJ1-2 and V is TRBV6-5, with D perhaps matching TRBD1 (6 bases). The CDR3 runs to 14 residues. V was pared by 4 bases and J by 4 bases, with 13 bases between. The germline V gene encodes CDR1 MNHEY and CDR2 SVGAGI. Written as DNA, the CDR3 is TGTGCCAGCAGTTCCTGGACAGTATTCTATGGCTACACCTTC. It is translated as CASSSWTVFYGYTF.

About this clone: The sample has other DNA sequences that encode this CDR3 too. The V and J genes are TRBV3-1 (or the pseudogene TRBV3-2) and TRBJ1-2, with a tentative D call TRBD1 (6 bases). Trimming cost V 3 bases and J 8 bases, with 13 bases left between them. This CDR3 is 13 amino acids long. Germline lookup yields CDR1 LGHDT and CDR2 YNNKEL (reference sequence). In nucleotides, the CDR3 is TGTGCCAGCAGCCAGCCCAGGGGCTACGGCTACACCTTC. Its protein is CASSQPRGYGYTF.

The CDR3 is CAISEQKLQVNTEAFF. DNA of the CDR3: TGTGCCATCAGTGAACAGAAATTACAGGTAAACACTGAAGCTTTCTTT. V and J are TRBV10-3 and TRBJ1-1, with a possible D match to TRBD1 (5 bases). The CDR3 extends over 16 amino acids. CDR1 is ENHRY, CDR2 SYGVKD, per germline. Trimming took 3 bases from V and 2 from J, leaving 16 bases between them.

The sample holds a few counts of this clone. The chain carries TRBV28 and TRBJ2-1, with D tentatively TRBD2 (6 bases). Trimming stripped 5 bases from V and 4 bases from J, with 12 bases between. The CDR3 has 14 amino acids. Per germline, CDR1 MDHEN and CDR2 SYDVKM. For the CDR3, the DNA is TGTGCCAGCAGTAAAAACGCGGGGTACAATGAGCAGTTCTTC. Protein sequence: CASSKNAGYNEQFF.

This clone occurred once. V usage is TRBV28 and J usage is TRBJ2-3; TRBD2 matches 12 bases. Germline V gene sequence: CDR1 MDHEN, CDR2 SYDVKM. With V trimmed by 5 bases and J by 3 bases, 21 bases remained unmatched. The CDR3 spans 21 residues. DNA for the CDR3: TGTGCCAGCAGTCCCCCGAGACTAGCGGGGGCCCGGGGGGGGTCGACAGATACGCAGTATTTT. Translating it yields CASSPPRLAGARGGSTDTQYF.

The genes are TRBV14 and TRBJ1-2, with D possibly being TRBD1 (5 bases). The CDR3 has 13 residues. Per germline, CDR1 SGHDN and CDR2 FVKESK. The V end was cut by 4 bases, the J end by 2 bases, with 8 bases between. The CDR3 DNA follows: TGTGCCAGCAGCCCGGACATCAACTATGGCTACACCTTC. Translating it yields CASSPDINYGYTF.

This clone was seen just once. CDR3 DNA sequence: TGTGCCAGCAGTGACATACCAGGGTACAATGAGCAGTTCTTC. This gives the protein CASSDIPGYNEQFF. J is TRBJ2-1 and V is TRBV6-1, with a possible D match to TRBD1 (5 bases). There are 14 residues in the CDR3. V was clipped by 3 bases and J by 4 bases, with 10 bases between them. The germline V gene encodes CDR1 MNHNS and CDR2 SASEGT.

The rearrangement links TRBV6-4 to TRBJ1-5, with TRBD1 matching 7 bases. Germline CDR1 and CDR2: MRHNA and SNTAGT. The CDR3 has 14 residues. V lost 6 bases to trimming and J lost 4 bases; unmatched junction nucleotides: 6. The CDR3 sequence: CASRLRDRNQPQHF. CDR3 DNA: TGTGCCAGCAGGCTGCGGGACAGAAATCAGCCCCAGCATTTT.

The chain joins TRBV19 to TRBJ1-1; D remains unclear. V shed 3 bases and J shed 8 bases, with 13 bases lying between them. The CDR3 covers 13 residues. The germline gives CDR1 LNHDA, CDR2 SQIVND (reference sequence). The CDR3 DNA follows: TGTGCCAGTAGTATTAGTAGCAGCGGGGAAGCTTTCTTT. This encodes CASSISSSGEAFF.

The chain has TRBV4-2 and TRBJ2-1; TRBD2 matches at 11 bases. The germline CDR1 and CDR2 sequences are LGHNA and YNFKEQ. The J segment lost 2 bases and the V segment lost 5 bases, leaving 5 bases of the junction unmatched. The CDR3 is 16 residues long. The CDR3 sequence: CASSTLSGGAYNEQFF. The CDR3 DNA follows: TGTGCCAGCAGCACCCTTAGCGGGGGGGCCTACAATGAGCAGTTCTTC.

The chain joins TRBV30 to TRBJ1-3, with a tentative D call TRBD1 (6 bases). CDR1 GTSNPN and CDR2 SVGIG come from the germline V gene (reference sequence). V gave up 3 bases and J gave up 4 bases, with 16 bases separating them. The CDR3 consists of 15 residues. CDR3 sequence: CAWSFLGTLGNTIYF. In DNA, the CDR3 is TGTGCCTGGAGCTTCCTCGGGACACTAGGAAACACCATATATTTT. The full variable domain, with the rest looked up from reference TRBV30 and TRBJ1-3, is SQTIHQWPATLVQPVGSPLSLECTVEGTSNPNLYWYRQAAGRGLQLLFYSVGIGQISSEVPQNLSASRPQDRQFILSSKKLLLSDSGFYLCAWSFLGTLGNTIYFGEGSWLTVV.

The rearrangement links TRBV11-2 to TRBJ2-7; TRBD1 is a possible D gene (6 bases). This CDR3 has 14 amino acids. The germline gives CDR1 SGHAT, CDR2 FQNNGV. Trimming pared 1 base from V and 5 bases from J, leaving 12 bases between. This CDR3 reads CASSLVSGAHEQYF. CDR3 coding DNA: TGTGCCAGCAGCTTAGTTTCAGGGGCCCACGAGCAGTACTTC.

The V gene is TRBV5-1, the J gene TRBJ1-1, with TRBD1 identical over 8 bases. After removal of 1 base from V and 1 base from J, the junction contained 6 bases not matched to a gene. The CDR3 has 16 amino acids. The germline V gene encodes CDR1 SGHRS and CDR2 YFSETQ. CDR3 nucleotides: TGCGCCAGCAGCTTGACAGGACAGGGATCGAACACTGAAGCTTTCTTT. This codes for CASSLTGQGSNTEAFF.

J is TRBJ1-6 and V is TRBV27, with a weak D call TRBD1 (6 bases). V lost 0 bases and J 7 bases, leaving 19 bases between the germline ends. This CDR3 comprises 18 residues. CDR1 is MNHEY, CDR2 SMNVEV, per germline (reference sequence). CDR3 in DNA: TGTGCCAGCAGTTTATCGATAACGGGGGGCAGAGCCAATTCACCCCTCCACTTT. The encoded protein is CASSLSITGGRANSPLHF.

The V call is TRBV11-2, the J call TRBJ2-5; 7 nucleotides line up with TRBD1. V was pared by 5 bases and J by 0 bases, with 9 bases of the junction left unmatched. This CDR3 is 16 amino acids long. Germline values: CDR1 SGHAT, CDR2 FQNNGV. The CDR3 spells CASSPQTGTDQETQYF. In nucleotides, the CDR3 is TGTGCCAGCAGCCCCCAAACCGGGACAGACCAAGAGACCCAGTACTTC.

The V call is TRBV28, the J call TRBJ2-4, with D maybe TRBD2 (7 bases). The CDR3 runs to 15 residues. Trimming took 2 bases from V and 4 from J, leaving 12 bases between them. CDR1 is MDHEN, CDR2 SYDVKM, per germline. The CDR3 loop reads CASSLRGGQKNIQYF. The CDR3, as DNA: TGTGCCAGCAGTTTAAGGGGGGGGCAAAAAAACATTCAGTACTTC.

The chain carries TRBV5-4 and TRBJ2-2, with a possible D match to TRBD2 (6 bases). V was pared by 7 bases and J by 0 bases, with 16 bases between. CDR1 is SGHNT and CDR2 is YYREEE in the germline V gene (reference sequence). The CDR3 extends over 16 amino acids. The CDR3 DNA is TGTGCCAGCCGTACGAGCGGAGGGGCGAACACCGGGGAGCTGTTTTTT. This translates into CASRTSGGANTGELFF. Full variable domain (outside the CDR3, taken from reference TRBV5-4 and TRBJ2-2): ETGVTQSPTHLIKTRGQQVTLRCSSQSGHNTVSWYQQALGQGPQFIFQYYREEENGRGNFPPRFSGLQFPNYSSELNVNALELDDSALYLCASRTSGGANTGELFFGEGSRLTVL.

The chain employs TRBV18 and TRBJ1-2; D is undetermined. Germline CDR1 reads KGHSH; CDR2 reads LQKENI. V lost 5 bases, J lost 1 base, and 11 bases lay in between. The CDR3 runs to 14 residues. The CDR3: CASSSPEHNYGYTF. The DNA for the CDR3 is TGTGCCAGCTCAAGTCCAGAACATAACTATGGCTACACCTTC.